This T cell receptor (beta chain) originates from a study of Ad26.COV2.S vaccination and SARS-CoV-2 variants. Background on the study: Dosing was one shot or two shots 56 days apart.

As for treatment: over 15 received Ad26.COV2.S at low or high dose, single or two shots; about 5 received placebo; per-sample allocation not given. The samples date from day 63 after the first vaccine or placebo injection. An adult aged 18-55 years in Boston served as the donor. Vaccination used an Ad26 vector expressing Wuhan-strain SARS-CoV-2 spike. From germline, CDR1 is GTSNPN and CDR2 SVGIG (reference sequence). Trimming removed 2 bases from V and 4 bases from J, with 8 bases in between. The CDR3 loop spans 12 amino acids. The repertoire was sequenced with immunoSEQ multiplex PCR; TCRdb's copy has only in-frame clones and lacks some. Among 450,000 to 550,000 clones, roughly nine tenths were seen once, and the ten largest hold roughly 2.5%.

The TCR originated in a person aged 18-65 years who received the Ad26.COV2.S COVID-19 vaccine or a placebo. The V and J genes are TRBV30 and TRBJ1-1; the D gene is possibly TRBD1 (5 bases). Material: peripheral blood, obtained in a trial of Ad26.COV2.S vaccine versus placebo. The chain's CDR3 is CAWSLRATEAFF. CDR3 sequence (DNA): TGTGCCTGGAGTCTCAGGGCCACTGAAGCTTTCTTT.